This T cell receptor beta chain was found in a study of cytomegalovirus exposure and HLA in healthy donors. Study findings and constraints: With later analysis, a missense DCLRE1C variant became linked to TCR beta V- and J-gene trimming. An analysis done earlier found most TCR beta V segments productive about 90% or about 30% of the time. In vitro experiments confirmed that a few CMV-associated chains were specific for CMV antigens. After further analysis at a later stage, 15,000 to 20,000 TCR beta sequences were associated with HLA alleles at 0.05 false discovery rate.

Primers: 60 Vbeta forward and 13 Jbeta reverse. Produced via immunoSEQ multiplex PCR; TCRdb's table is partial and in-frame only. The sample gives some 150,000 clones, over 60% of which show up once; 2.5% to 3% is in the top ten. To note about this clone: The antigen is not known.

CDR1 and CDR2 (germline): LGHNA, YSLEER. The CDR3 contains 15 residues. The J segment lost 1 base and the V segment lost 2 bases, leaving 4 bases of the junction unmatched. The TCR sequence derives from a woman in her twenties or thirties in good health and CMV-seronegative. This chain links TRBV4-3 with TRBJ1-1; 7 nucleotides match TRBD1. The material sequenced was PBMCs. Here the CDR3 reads CASSQMTGRNTEAFF. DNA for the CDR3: TGCGCCAGCAGCCAAATGACAGGGAGGAACACTGAAGCTTTCTTT.